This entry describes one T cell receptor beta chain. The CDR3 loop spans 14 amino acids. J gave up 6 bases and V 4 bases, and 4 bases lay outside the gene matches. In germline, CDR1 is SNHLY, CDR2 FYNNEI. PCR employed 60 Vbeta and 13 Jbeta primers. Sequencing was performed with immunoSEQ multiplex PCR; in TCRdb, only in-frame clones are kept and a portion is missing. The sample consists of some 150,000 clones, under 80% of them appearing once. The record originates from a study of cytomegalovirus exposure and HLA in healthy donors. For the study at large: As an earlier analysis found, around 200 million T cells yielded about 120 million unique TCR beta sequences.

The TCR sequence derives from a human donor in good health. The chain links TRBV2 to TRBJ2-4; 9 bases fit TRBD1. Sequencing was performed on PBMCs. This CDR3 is CASSGGQGGNIQYF. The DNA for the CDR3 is TGTGCCAGCAGTGGGGGACAGGGCGGAAACATTCAGTACTTC.